Listed here is a single T cell receptor (beta chain). Its antigen remains unknown. Method: immunoSEQ multiplex PCR; TCRdb's copy keeps in-frame clones and lacks some. In the table there are roughly 11,000 clones, around 84% of which are singletons. This sample is drawn from a study of OX40 agonist ivuxolimab in advanced cancers. Looking at the study overall: The study enrolled dose-escalation patients with hepatocellular carcinoma, melanoma, renal cell or head and neck cancer. Broader study findings: CD8+ T cells were the subset that, on average, had more expanded clones than CD4+.

With 5 bases removed from V and 9 bases from J, the gap between germline ends came to 14 bases. The germline CDR1 and CDR2 sequences are SSHAT and FNYEAQ (reference sequence). CDR3 size: 13 residues. Material: CD4+ or CD8+ T cells sorted from blood, obtained in a trial of the OX40 agonist ivuxolimab. The clonotype was recovered from an adult with an advanced solid tumor such as melanoma, head and neck, liver or kidney cancer. The genes are TRBV7-7 and TRBJ2-1; D ambiguous. The CDR3 loop reads CASSPLLGGEQFF. The CDR3 region has the DNA TGTGCCAGCAGCCCTCTGTTGGGCGGTGAGCAGTTCTTC.